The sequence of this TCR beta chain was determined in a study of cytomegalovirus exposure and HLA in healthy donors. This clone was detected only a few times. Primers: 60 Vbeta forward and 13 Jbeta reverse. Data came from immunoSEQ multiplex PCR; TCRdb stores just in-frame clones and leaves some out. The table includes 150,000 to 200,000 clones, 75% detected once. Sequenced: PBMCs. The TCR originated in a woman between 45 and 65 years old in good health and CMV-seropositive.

The CDR3, as DNA: TGTGCCAGCCAACCGGCCAGGGAAAACGGCTACACCTTC. Translation: CASQPARENGYTF. The chain is built from TRBV21-1 and TRBJ1-2; no check of the table's D call, TRBD1, against the DNA was made. TRBV21-1 is flagged as a pseudogene. This CDR3 is 13 amino acids long.